The entry below gives a single T cell receptor (beta chain) sequence along with its context. Antigen unknown. The sample belongs to a study of cytomegalovirus exposure and HLA in healthy donors. With 60 Vbeta and 13 Jbeta primers, the PCR was carried out. Produced via immunoSEQ multiplex PCR; TCRdb's table is partial and in-frame only. The sample lists 70,000 to 95,000 clones, over 65% occurring once. Study results and caveats: Common viral pathogens seemed to be connected with several of the most significant clusters, according to a later analysis.

Germline CDR1 reads SGHVS; CDR2 reads FNYEAQ. This CDR3 spans 15 amino acids. The rearrangement links TRBV7-6 to TRBJ2-5; 7 bases are a match to TRBD1. The J call may be incorrect, as the DNA end agrees better with TRBJ2-7. Sequenced input: PBMCs. The TCR comes from a middle-aged man in good health and CMV-seronegative. CDR3 loop: CASSDRQGVTYEQYF. The CDR3 nucleotides are TGTGCCAGCAGCGACCGACAGGGTGTAACCTACGAGCAGTACTTC.